The rows below give T cell receptor beta chains drawn from one sample of a study of blood T cell repertoires in COVID-19. Clones were sequenced by immunoSEQ multiplex PCR, and TCRdb holds only the in-frame ones, with some missing. Found here are 35,000 to 45,000 clones, roughly 84% of them singletons; the top ten hold more than 9%. The sample consisted of peripheral blood. The receptors here all came from a human donor in a cohort sampled during active COVID-19. CDR3s include the opening cysteine and the closing phenylalanine or tryptophan. Each record gives: clone size, J gene, D gene, V gene, CDR3 protein, CDR3 DNA. A D gene is named only where the DNA matches it firmly. Clone size is given for some rows only: seen once, a few or many times, or a class if the clone is expanded.

-,TRBJ1-2,TRBD1,TRBV10-3,CAISATGVNGYTF,TGTGCCATCAGTGCAACAGGGGTTAATGGCTACACCTTC
-,TRBJ1-1,-,TRBV11-2,CASSFRQGATEAFF,TGTGCCAGCAGCTTTCGACAAGGGGCTACTGAAGCTTTCTTT
-,TRBJ2-3,TRBD2,TRBV7-2,CASTPSGPDTQYF,TGTGCCAGCACCCCTAGCGGTCCAGATACGCAGTATTTT
-,TRBJ2-3,TRBD2,TRBV5-4,CASSSTSGGDTQYF,TGTGCCAGCAGCAGTACTAGCGGGGGAGATACGCAGTATTTT
-,TRBJ2-3,-,TRBV5-6,CASSKRQTDTQYF,TGTGCCAGCAGCAAACGACAGACAGATACGCAGTATTTT
once,TRBJ2-4,TRBD2,TRBV11-2,CASSLAWTSGVAKNIQYF,TGTGCCAGCAGCTTAGCTTGGACTAGCGGGGTAGCCAAAAACATTCAGTACTTC
-,TRBJ2-3,-,TRBV5-6,CASSVAGLGTQYF,TGTGCCAGCAGCGTGGCAGGGCTCGGTACGCAGTATTTT
-,TRBJ1-2,-,TRBV28,CASSLTSGTTYGYTF,TGTGCCAGCAGTCTAACCTCGGGAACAACCTATGGCTACACCTTC
-,TRBJ1-6,-,TRBV27,CASKGGAYNSPLHF,TGTGCCAGCAAGGGGGGGGCCTATAATTCACCCCTCCACTTT
-,TRBJ2-3,TRBD1,TRBV9,CASSGGQAAIDTQYF,TGTGCCAGCAGCGGGGGACAGGCTGCCATAGATACGCAGTATTTT
-,TRBJ1-5,TRBD1,TRBV27,CASSPQGQLSNQPQHF,TGTGCCAGCAGTCCACAGGGACAGTTAAGCAATCAGCCCCAGCATTTT
-,TRBJ1-2,-,TRBV2,CASSASRGAMDYGYTF,TGTGCCAGCAGTGCCTCCCGGGGGGCAATGGACTATGGCTACACCTTC
-,TRBJ2-3,TRBD1,TRBV6-2/TRBV6-3,CASSHIGTGQYF,TGTGCCAGCAGTCACATAGGGACAGGGCAGTATTTT
few,TRBJ1-2,TRBD1,TRBV7-2,CASSSTFPGQSRGYTF,TGTGCCAGCAGCTCTACTTTTCCGGGACAGTCAAGAGGCTACACCTTC
-,TRBJ2-1,-,TRBV5-1,CASTPAASSYNEQFF,TGCGCCAGCACCCCAGCGGCGAGCTCCTACAATGAGCAGTTCTTC
-,TRBJ2-5,-,TRBV7-2,CASGGAETQYF,TGTGCCAGCGGGGGGGCAGAGACCCAGTACTTC
-,TRBJ1-4,-,TRBV19,CASTYRGEKLFF,TGTGCCAGTACCTACCGCGGGGAAAAACTGTTTTTT
-,TRBJ1-6,-,TRBV12-3/TRBV12-4,CATKAGGNSPLHF,TGTGCCACAAAGGCGGGGGGAAATTCACCCCTCCACTTT
-,TRBJ2-7,TRBD1,TRBV19,CASSIFGQGNGEQYF,TGTGCCAGTAGTATTTTCGGACAGGGGAACGGCGAGCAGTACTTC
-,TRBJ1-6,TRBD1,TRBV18,CASSRDRSSPLHF,TGTGCCAGCTCACGGGACAGGTCATCACCCCTCCACTTT
-,TRBJ1-1,TRBD1,TRBV24-1,CATRGRGQGAGGAFF,TGTGCCACCAGGGGACGCGGACAGGGGGCGGGGGGAGCTTTCTTT
-,TRBJ2-2,TRBD1,TRBV7-6,CASSLVPGQGVGNTGELFF,TGTGCCAGCAGCTTAGTCCCGGGACAGGGGGTAGGAAACACCGGGGAGCTGTTTTTT
-,TRBJ1-6,TRBD1,TRBV5-4,CASSTQGGDSPLHF,TGTGCCAGCAGCACCCAGGGGGGCGATTCACCCCTCCACTTT
-,TRBJ1-5,-,TRBV12-3/TRBV12-4,CASSLEGRQPQHF,TGTGCCAGCAGTTTGGAGGGACGACAGCCCCAGCATTTT
once,TRBJ2-2,TRBD1,TRBV25-1,CASSANSQGAGELFF,TGTGCCAGCAGTGCAAACTCACAGGGGGCCGGGGAGCTGTTTTTT
-,TRBJ2-1,-,TRBV9,CASRSSDNEQFF,TGTGCCAGCAGATCCTCCGACAATGAGCAGTTCTTC
-,TRBJ2-7,-,TRBV5-1,CASSQQEISYEQYF,TGCGCCAGCAGCCAACAGGAGATCTCCTACGAGCAGTACTTC
-,TRBJ2-1,TRBD2,TRBV5-1,CASSFRGGAGFF,TGCGCCAGCAGCTTCCGCGGGGGGGCGGGCTTCTTC
-,TRBJ1-6,TRBD1,TRBV6-5,CASSSYPGQGDSPLHF,TGTGCCAGCAGTTCTTACCCGGGACAGGGGGATTCACCCCTCCACTTT
-,TRBJ2-5,-,TRBV7-3,CASSLGRQETQYF,TGTGCCAGCAGCTTGGGGCGGCAAGAGACCCAGTACTTC
-,TRBJ1-2,-,TRBV5-1,CASSLDYGTPYGYTF,TGCGCCAGCAGCTTGGATTACGGGACACCATATGGCTACACCTTC
-,TRBJ2-2,-,TRBV5-4,CASSLLAAGELFF,TGTGCCAGCAGCTTGTTAGCCGCCGGGGAGCTGTTTTTT
-,TRBJ2-1,-,TRBV9,CASSPWGEVYNEQFF,TGTGCCAGCAGCCCCTGGGGGGAAGTCTACAATGAGCAGTTCTTC
-,TRBJ2-1,-,TRBV7-2,CASSLRGLSNEQFF,TGTGCCAGCAGCTTAAGGGGACTCTCTAATGAGCAGTTCTTC
-,TRBJ2-1,-,TRBV7-2,CARRRVTALSYNEQFF,TGTGCCAGAAGGAGGGTGACAGCCCTCTCCTACAATGAGCAGTTCTTC
-,TRBJ2-5,-,TRBV10-3,CAIIGKRQLQETQYF,TGTGCCATCATAGGGAAGCGACAGCTACAAGAGACCCAGTACTTC
-,TRBJ2-3,-,TRBV12-3/TRBV12-4,CASSSQPDTQYF,TGTGCCAGCAGTTCACAGCCAGATACGCAGTATTTT
-,TRBJ2-5,TRBD1,TRBV6-5,CASTGRGIGETQYF,TGTGCCAGCACAGGCAGGGGGATAGGAGAGACCCAGTACTTC
-,TRBJ2-2,-,TRBV21-1,CASSILTSGGRETGELFF,TGTGCCAGCAGCATCCTCACTAGCGGGGGAAGAGAGACCGGGGAGCTGTTTTTT
-,TRBJ1-1,-,TRBV10-3,CAISELGGNTEAFF,TGTGCCATCAGTGAGTTGGGGGGGAACACTGAAGCTTTCTTT
-,TRBJ2-7,-,TRBV4-2,CASSQDAVGREQYF,TGTGCCAGCAGCCAAGATGCGGTTGGTAGGGAGCAGTACTTC
medium-sized,TRBJ2-1,-,TRBV19,CASSLGEGVADYNEQFF,TGTGCCAGTAGTTTAGGGGAAGGAGTAGCGGACTACAATGAGCAGTTCTTC
-,TRBJ1-2,TRBD1,TRBV25-1,CASTRGTNYGYTF,TGTGCCAGCACCAGGGGGACTAACTATGGCTACACCTTC
once,TRBJ2-5,TRBD2,TRBV6-5,CASSPGGRYQETQYF,TGTGCCAGCAGCCCCGGCGGGAGGTACCAAGAGACCCAGTACTTC
-,TRBJ1-2,TRBD1,TRBV6-5,CASSRQGAPLYGYTF,TGTGCCAGCAGTCGACAGGGGGCCCCCCTCTATGGCTACACCTTC
-,TRBJ2-3,TRBD2,TRBV19,CASSISGGRDTQYF,TGTGCCAGTAGTATCAGCGGGGGTAGAGATACGCAGTATTTT
-,TRBJ2-5,TRBD1,TRBV9,CASSVDRGSGGQETQYF,TGTGCCAGCAGCGTGGACAGGGGGAGCGGGGGCCAAGAGACCCAGTACTTC
-,TRBJ1-3,TRBD1,TRBV5-4,CASSAQGADTIYF,TGTGCCAGCAGCGCCCAGGGGGCAGACACCATATATTTT
-,TRBJ1-1,TRBD1,TRBV29-1,CSGEQGSGEAFF,TGCAGCGGTGAACAGGGGAGTGGTGAAGCTTTCTTT
-,TRBJ1-3,TRBD1,TRBV4-1,CASSQGQGEDTIYF,TGCGCCAGCAGCCAGGGACAGGGAGAGGACACCATATATTTT
-,TRBJ1-6,-,TRBV7-8,CASSLDSSDTLHF,TGTGCCAGCAGCCTGGACAGTTCAGATACCCTCCACTTT
-,TRBJ2-7,TRBD1,TRBV7-2,CASSPGTGVKQYF,TGTGCCAGCAGCCCCGGGACAGGGGTAAAGCAGTACTTC
-,TRBJ2-1,-,TRBV5-4,CASSTSSGDLLF,TGTGCCAGCAGCACTAGCTCCGGCGACCTTCTCTTC
few,TRBJ2-5,TRBD2,TRBV5-8,CASSPGTSGGGQETQYF,TGTGCCAGCAGCCCTGGGACTAGCGGGGGAGGTCAAGAGACCCAGTACTTC
-,TRBJ2-7,TRBD1,TRBV6-5,CASSYSDRGLYEQYF,TGTGCCAGCAGTTACTCGGACAGGGGGCTCTACGAGCAGTACTTC
-,TRBJ2-3,TRBD2,TRBV5-6,CASSETSPDTQYF,TGTGCCAGCAGCGAGACTAGCCCAGATACGCAGTATTTT
-,TRBJ1-2,-,TRBV28,CASTGGGDSYGYTF,TGTGCCAGCACCGGAGGGGGGGACTCCTATGGCTACACCTTC
-,TRBJ1-4,-,TRBV12-3/TRBV12-4,CASSLGGEEKLFF,TGTGCCAGCAGTTTGGGGGGGGAGGAAAAACTGTTTTTT
-,TRBJ2-3,TRBD2,TRBV19,CASRPSGGGTDTQYF,TGTGCCAGTAGACCCAGCGGGGGGGGCACAGATACGCAGTATTTT
-,TRBJ2-1,TRBD2,TRBV24-1,CATSGPSGGALDEQFF,TGTGCCACCAGTGGGCCTAGCGGGGGGGCCCTAGATGAGCAGTTCTTC